These T cell receptor beta chains were read from a single sample in a study of blood T cell repertoires in COVID-19. Some clones are missing from TCRdb's copy, which holds only in-frame ones; the method was immunoSEQ multiplex PCR. The data contain some 58,000 clones, about 86% of them seen just once; the ten biggest clones take up roughly 1.2%. What was sequenced was peripheral blood. The receptors were sampled from a man aged 35-49 years with acute or convalescent COVID-19. The CDR3 runs from the conserved cysteine through the conserved F or W. The D gene is left open where the match is weak. A clone size is listed for some rows: how often the clone was seen (once, few, many), or a class if it is expanded.

j_call d_call v_call clone_size cdr3_nt cdr3_aa
TRBJ1-1 TRBD1 TRBV6-1 - TGTGCCAGCAGTGACAGACAGGGGAACACTGAAGCTTTCTTT CASSDRQGNTEAFF
TRBJ2-3 TRBD1 TRBV19 - TGTGCCAGTAGTCCAACAGGGGCAGATACGCAGTATTTT CASSPTGADTQYF
TRBJ1-2 TRBD1 TRBV30 few TGTGCCTGGAGTCGGGACAGATCCAGTGGGGGGAATGGCTACACCTTC CAWSRDRSSGGNGYTF
TRBJ1-6 TRBD1 TRBV27 few TGTGCCAGCAGTTTAGGGACAGGGCATAATTCACCCCTCCACTTT CASSLGTGHNSPLHF
TRBJ2-3 - TRBV7-7 - TGTGCCAGCAGCTCCCAATCCACAGATACGCAGTATTTT CASSSQSTDTQYF
TRBJ1-2 TRBD1 TRBV30 - TGTGCCTGGTTTACAGGGGGGTGGGATGGCTACACCTTC CAWFTGGWDGYTF
TRBJ1-1 TRBD1 TRBV5-1 - TGCGCCAGCAGCTTAGGGACAGGGGGCCTGGCTTTGAACACTGAAGCTTTCTTT CASSLGTGGLALNTEAFF
TRBJ2-6 - TRBV27 - TGTGCCAGCAGTCATCTCCCTTTCAGCTCTGGGGCCAACGTCCTGACTTTC CASSHLPFSSGANVLTF
TRBJ1-1 - TRBV5-4 - TGTGCCAGCAGCTTGTCGATAGACAGGCCTACTAATGAAGCTTTCTTT CASSLSIDRPTNEAFF
TRBJ1-1 - TRBV6-5 once TGTGCCAGCAGTTCGCAGGGTGAAGCTTTCTTT CASSSQGEAFF
TRBJ2-2 TRBD2 TRBV28 - TGTGCCAGCAGTTTGAGCGGGGGGCGTCTTAACACCGGGGAGCTGTTTTTT CASSLSGGRLNTGELFF
TRBJ1-4 - TRBV28 - TGTGCCAGCAGTTCCCAGGGTACGGCAACTAATGAAAAACTGTTTTTT CASSSQGTATNEKLFF
TRBJ1-1 TRBD1 TRBV28 once TGTGCCAGTCACTCGACTCAAGGGACAGGCCGAAGAGCTTTCTTT CASHSTQGTGRRAFF
TRBJ2-3 TRBD2 TRBV27 - TGTGCCAGCAGTTTTAATACCGGGGTGTACGGGGGGATCACAGATACGCAGTATTTT CASSFNTGVYGGITDTQYF
TRBJ1-1 - TRBV5-6 - TGTGCCAGCAGCTTGGGGTCAGGGACTGAAGCTTTCTTT CASSLGSGTEAFF
TRBJ1-1 - TRBV30 few TGTGCCTGGGGGAGGACTGAAGCTTTCTTT CAWGRTEAFF
TRBJ1-6 - TRBV4-1 - TGCGCCAGCAGCCAAGAAGGGCAGGGCCTTAATTCACCCCTCCACTTT CASSQEGQGLNSPLHF
TRBJ2-3 - TRBV6-5 - TGTGCCAGCAGGCGGGCGAGCACAGATACGCAGTATTTT CASRRASTDTQYF
TRBJ1-2 TRBD1 TRBV6-5 - TGTGCCAGCAGCTCCGGGACAGCTTTAGGCTACACCTTC CASSSGTALGYTF